What follows is one TCR beta chain and its context. Its target is not known. This sample was taken from a study of OX40 agonist ivuxolimab in advanced cancers. Turning to the study itself: The group had a mean age of about 60 years, ranged from about 20 to 80, and was around 82% male. Eligibility rules accepted prior anti-PD-1, anti-PD-L1 or anti-CTLA-4 therapy, and approximately 40% had some.

The study, taken as a whole, reports: In the 0.1 to 3.0 mg/kg range, CD4+ and CD8+ blood T cells had expanded clonally by week 6. With doses of 0.1-3.0 mg/kg, partial responders showed among the lowest clonal expansion.

There are 13 residues in the CDR3. V was cut by 1 base and J by 7 bases, with 9 bases left in between. Germline CDR1 and CDR2: SGHTA and FQGNSA. Method: immunoSEQ multiplex PCR; TCRdb's copy keeps in-frame clones and lacks some. The sample records roughly 100,000 clones, around 85% being singletons. This chain joins TRBV7-2 and TRBJ2-3; D is unclear. Sample: CD4+ or CD8+ T cells sorted from blood, taken in a trial of the OX40 agonist ivuxolimab. This TCR was sampled from an adult with an advanced solid tumor such as melanoma, head and neck, liver or kidney cancer. The CDR3 coding sequence is TGTGCCAGCAGCTTAGGGCTGGAGAATACGCAGTATTTT. Amino acids: CASSLGLENTQYF.